This T cell receptor (beta chain) was obtained from a study of blood T cell repertoires in COVID-19 (dated by TCRdb to about 2020). Concerning the study at large: The collaborator samples originated in the United States, Italy and Spain and spanned the acute and convalescent phases of COVID-19. Where HLA class I and class II types were available, the types were taken from metadata supplied by the sample provider, not from assay-based typing. The repertoires were made available in a free public database intended to serve as a resource for research on the immune response to SARS-CoV-2. Deeply sampled blood TCRbeta repertoires from subjects exposed to, actively infected with, or recovered from COVID-19 were included in the dataset. Nearly every sample came with metadata listing a de-identified subject ID, COVID-19 status, age in years and sex. The material from the prospective study consisted of cDNA or gDNA derived from T cells, B-cell-depleted T cells, or PBMCs. The samples were drawn from two sources: the first 160 participants of the ongoing ImmuneRACE study, and fewer than 1,500 subjects contributed by 6 global collaborators. The study at large found these results: The quantity of clinical and demographic metadata differed by source and by participant and was supplied without curation.

In its sample, this clone was seen once. Its antigen has not been determined. Nothing much larger sits one base from this clone, and base qualities are not available. Participants in the prospective study were aged about 18 to 95 years, lived in more than 20 United States geographic areas, and enrolled through a virtual design. To assign participants to cohorts, the prospective study relied on clinical history that participants themselves reported in a screening survey and a study questionnaire. Recovered participants in ImmuneRACE Cohort 3 were defined as having two consecutive negative NP/OP PCR tests, clearance from a healthcare professional, or resolution of symptoms. In the prospective study, whole blood, serum and a nasopharyngeal or oropharyngeal swab were collected from each participant by mobile phlebotomists. Additional blood draws and questionnaires over an approximately 2-month period could optionally be provided by prospective study participants. Prospective study blood samples were shipped either frozen or at room temperature before DNA extraction.

The germline V gene specifies ENHRY as CDR1 and SYGVKD as CDR2. The CDR3 runs 17 residues from the cysteine to the phenylalanine. CDR3 DNA is the only sequence kept; it has 51 bases, read in frame from the first base. Here V drops 6 bases and J drops 3 bases, and the junction holds 14 bases not matched to any gene. TCRbeta CDR3 regions were amplified from genomic DNA by means of the immunoSEQ Assay, a bias-controlled multiplex PCR. The study's processing was this. Nucleated cell counts per sample were estimated from amplification of reference gene primers within the assay. Sequence reads were collapsed and filtered to measure the absolute abundance of every unique TCRbeta CDR3 rearrangement. For each sample, productive Simpson clonality was calculated by taking the square root of Simpson's diversity index across productive rearrangements. In TCRdb, the immuneACCESS table is reduced to in-frame sequences with V and J assigned. These tables do not hold every clone; where another copy was compared, an unresolved V gene accounts for under half, and the others remain unexplained. V and J calls plus clone size are reproduced from that table; the DNA served to infer D and trimming. For this sample there are hundreds of thousands of clones; around nine tenths appear just once. The ten largest clones take up about 5.7% of the sample.

The sample consisted of PBMCs or T cells enriched from blood (not recorded which). This sequence was found in a woman aged 40 to 50 who had recovered from COVID-19. The chain employs TRBV10-3 and TRBJ2-3, with TRBD1 identical over 8 junction bases. This receptor has the CDR3 CAIRVQSGQVGTDTQYF. The nucleotide sequence reads TGTGCCATCAGAGTACAGTCGGGACAGGTCGGGACAGATACGCAGTATTTT.